A single TCR beta chain is shown here with its context. What antigen it recognizes has not been identified. One base away there is no much larger clone; base qualities are not given. For the CD8 naive samples, CD45RO-negative cells were positively selected for CCR7, yielding a CD45RA+CCR7+ population from which TemRA cells were excluded. The donors were healthy, HIV-negative adults with no recently reported acute infections or vaccinations. Only Caucasian adults living in Nashville, Tennessee, USA were represented among the donors. Blood was obtained by leukapheresis, after which PBMCs were separated by Ficoll-Histopaque density gradient centrifugation and cryopreserved in liquid nitrogen vapor phase. Analytical flow cytometry was used to check the purity and quantity of every magnetically sorted T cell population. From each sorted fraction, genomic DNA was isolated and quantified by UV absorbance on a Nanodrop 2000c.

Taken from the germline V gene (reference sequence), the CDR1 and CDR2 loops are SGHAT and FQDESV. From V the trimming removes 5 bases and from J it removes 12 bases, while the gene matches leave 9 bases of the junction unaccounted for. Reading from cysteine to phenylalanine, the CDR3 counts 13 amino acids. The CDR3 DNA has 39 bases and is translated from base 1. Using the deep immunoSEQ assay, TCR CDR3 regions were amplified from genomic DNA by multiplex PCR. Extracted genomic DNA from each cell subset was spread evenly across all wells of several immunoSEQ 96-well plates, with each plate serving as a replicate. Each replicate PCR for sorted subsets received 200 ng genomic DNA, equal to 28,000 or so T cell genomes. Purified libraries were quantified with a Qubit 3.0 fluorometer, sized on a Bioanalyzer 2100, and re-quantified with the KAPA Library Quantification kit. A separate single-read 150-cycle Illumina NextSeq 550 flow cell was used to sequence each immunoSEQ 96-well plate. Concerning the study's data processing: Because the immunoSEQ output held only junctional sequences and lacked quality scores, the filtering could not match the filtering applied to full-length reads. Sequences were annotated with PyIR, a Python wrapper for IgBLAST v1.9, and V/J genes and CDR3 were assigned using IMGT germline references. Reads with weak V/J assignments (E-value above 1e-6), missing CDR3, stop codons, out-of-frame junctions, or ambiguous translated residues were removed. A V3J clonotype was defined by an identical inferred V gene, J gene, and CDR3 amino acid sequence. Percentage overlap between repertoires was computed as shared unique clonotypes divided by the size of the smaller repertoire. RTK rarefaction, the Chao1 estimator, and Recon v2.1 estimates of unobserved clonotypes were used to assess repertoire richness. OLGA was used to compute generation probabilities for all TCRbeta clonotypes that the gDNA method yielded from a few donors. Imported from immuneACCESS, the table was reduced by TCRdb to in-frame sequences with V and J called. These copies leave out some clones; in studies compared against another copy, an unresolved V gene accounts for under half, and the cause of the remainder is not known. The D gene and trimming were derived from the DNA, and the V and J assignments and clone size from that table. This sample is represented by about 2.1 million clones; about 92% of them were singletons. The top ten clones comprise roughly 1.7% of the sample.

The data originate from a study of shared clonotypes between healthy human individuals (TCRdb year 2020). Regarding the study in general: The cohort included three men and a couple of women between 18 and 49 years of age. To estimate repertoire size and how much clonotype sharing occurs between individuals, the study deeply sequenced the blood TCR repertoires of roughly 5 healthy adults. Each donor's leukapheresis produced roughly between roughly 0.85 and 9.5 billion PBMCs. To increase sequencing depth and limit assay-specific biases, TCR repertoire library preparation and sequencing were carried out by different laboratories using diverse techniques. For each donor, CD4 naive and CD4 memory were each run on three plates, CD8 naive on two plates, and CD8 memory on one plate.

Findings and caveats that apply to the study as a whole: Incomplete sequencing was indicated by rarefaction of sorted-subset datasets, despite the large sequencing depth. Clonotypes shared by all four sorted-subset donors showed higher generation probabilities than non-shared clonotypes. When a few donors were compared, the shared fraction of clonotypes was about 5% for naive CD4, about 4% for naive CD8, roughly 2.5% for memory CD4, and less than 0.5% for memory CD8. Based on pairwise subsampling, the degree of clonotype sharing among donors was expected to be affected by sequencing depth. Because the study included only a small number of donors, the genetic and exposure-history diversity represented was limited. Larger estimated clonotype richness was generally found for naive subsets than for memory subsets. Only blood was sampled, and tissue TCR repertoires likely differ from those in blood.

The material sequenced was naive CD8+ T cells from PBMCs. Reading the label with the study, this specimen's cell subset or site is: CD45RA+CCR7+. This receptor was taken from a man younger than 35 in good health. Some clones in this sample may be carry-over from other donors' samples. In this chain, TRBV11-1 is recombined with TRBJ2-1; TRBD1 matches 8 bases in the middle. The CDR3 region reads CASSSRQGYGQFF. The nucleotides are TGTGCCAGCAGCAGTCGACAGGGGTACGGGCAGTTCTTC. When the CDR3 is completed using the reference TRBV11-1 and TRBJ2-1 genes on either side, the full variable domain is EAEVAQSPRYKITEKSQAVAFWCDPISGHATLYWYRQILGQGPELLVQFQDESVVDDSQLPKDRFSAERLKGVDSTLKIQPAELGDSAMYLCASSSRQGYGQFFGPGTRLTVL.